The 20 T cell receptor beta chains in this list originate from one sample, sequenced in a study of cytomegalovirus exposure and HLA in healthy donors. Sequenced by immunoSEQ multiplex PCR; TCRdb stores in-frame clones only, minus some. Of roughly 56,000 clones in the sample, approximately 89% are singletons; the top ten hold about 16%. Sequencing used PBMCs. The receptors shown here come from a woman between 18 and 29 years old in good health and CMV-seronegative.

This sequence joins TRBV11-2 and TRBJ2-5; 10 bases align to TRBD2. Looked up from germline, CDR1 is SGHAT and CDR2 is FQNNGV. J lost 5 bases, V lost 4 bases, and 10 bases had no gene match. The CDR3 consists of 16 residues. CDR3 in amino acids: CASSSHGAGGKETQYF. The CDR3 region has the DNA TGTGCCAGCAGCTCCCACGGAGCGGGGGGGAAGGAGACCCAGTACTTC. The whole variable domain, remainder taken from reference TRBV11-2 and TRBJ2-5, is EAGVAQSPRYKIIEKRQSVAFWCNPISGHATLYWYQQILGQGPKLLIQFQNNGVVDDSQLPKDRFSAERLKGVDSTLKIQPAKLEDSAVYLCASSSHGAGGKETQYFGPGTRLLVL.

The gene calls are TRBV2 and TRBJ1-5, with 7 bases aligning to TRBD1. With 7 bases clipped from V and 2 bases from J, the junction kept 5 bases outside the gene matches. CDR1 and CDR2 from the germline V gene are SNHLY and FYNNEI. CDR3 length: 14 amino acids. The CDR3: CASMGDRGNQPQHF. The CDR3 coding sequence is TGTGCCAGCATGGGTGACAGGGGCAATCAGCCCCAGCATTTT.

The rearrangement uses TRBV9 and TRBJ2-7; 7 bases line up with TRBD1. The V gene end was trimmed by 3 bases and the J gene end by 3 bases; junction bases not matched to a gene: 6. Germline V lookup: CDR1 SGDLS, CDR2 YYNGEE. The CDR3 is 14 amino acids. The CDR3 is CASSEGANSYEQYF. For the CDR3, the DNA is TGTGCCAGCAGCGAGGGGGCGAATAGCTACGAGCAGTACTTC. Filled out from reference TRBV9 and TRBJ2-7, the complete variable domain reads DSGVTQTPKHLITATGQRVTLRCSPRSGDLSVYWYQQSLDQGLQFLIQYYNGEERAKGNILERFSAQQFPDLHSELNLSSLELGDSALYFCASSEGANSYEQYFGPGTRLTVT.

This clone has a single count. The chain links TRBV2 to TRBJ2-3; no reliable D call. V shed 8 bases and J shed 0 bases, with 21 bases lying between them. CDR1 and CDR2 (germline): SNHLY, FYNNEI. The CDR3 loop spans 17 amino acids. The CDR3 sequence: CASAKDRHQTSTDTQYF. Written as DNA, the CDR3 is TGTGCCAGCGCGAAGGATCGACATCAAACTAGCACAGATACGCAGTATTTT. Filled out from reference TRBV2 and TRBJ2-3, the complete variable domain reads EPEVTQTPSHQVTQMGQEVILRCVPISNHLYFYWYRQILGQKVEFLVSFYNNEISEKSEIFDDQFSVERPDGSNFTLKIRSTKLEDSAMYFCASAKDRHQTSTDTQYFGPGTRLTVL.

This sequence joins TRBV7-2 and TRBJ1-1; perhaps TRBD1 as D (5 bases). Germline V gives CDR1 SGHTA, CDR2 FQGNSA. The CDR3 runs 14 residues. Trimming took off 1 base at V and 5 bases at J, with 11 bases between the two ends. The CDR3 region has the DNA TGTGCCAGCAGCTTAGTAGGGGCAGGAACTGAAGCTTTCTTT. Its protein is CASSLVGAGTEAFF.

The chain joins TRBV11-2 to TRBJ1-3; D might be TRBD1 (6 bases). This CDR3 has 18 residues. V lost 1 base and J 4 bases, leaving 20 bases between the germline ends. The germline CDR1 and CDR2 sequences are SGHAT and FQNNGV. CDR3 in DNA: TGTGCCAGCAGCTTAGGGCAGGGGCAGGGAACGGCGGGAAACACCATATATTTT. Its protein is CASSLGQGQGTAGNTIYF. Looking up the rest from reference TRBV11-2 and TRBJ1-3 gives the full variable domain: EAGVAQSPRYKIIEKRQSVAFWCNPISGHATLYWYQQILGQGPKLLIQFQNNGVVDDSQLPKDRFSAERLKGVDSTLKIQPAKLEDSAVYLCASSLGQGQGTAGNTIYFGEGSWLTVV.

The V and J genes are TRBV7-2 and TRBJ2-6; tentative D call: TRBD1 (8 bases). The CDR3 has 19 amino acids. The V gene's germline CDR1 is SGHTA and CDR2 FQGNSA. V shed 2 bases and J shed 0 bases, with 17 bases lying between them. The CDR3 protein is CASSLPHRGGNSGANVLTF. CDR3 DNA: TGTGCCAGCAGCTTACCCCACAGGGGGGGGAACTCTGGGGCCAACGTCCTGACTTTC. The entire variable domain, with the rest obtained from reference TRBV7-2 and TRBJ2-6, is as follows: GAGVSQSPSNKVTEKGKDVELRCDPISGHTALYWYRQSLGQGLEFLIYFQGNSAPDKSGLPSDRFSAERTGGSVSTLTIQRTQQEDSAVYLCASSLPHRGGNSGANVLTFGAGSRLTVL.

The V call is TRBV19, the J call TRBJ1-5, with D unresolved. The CDR3 has 13 residues. The germline V and J ends were trimmed by 1 base and 5 bases, with 6 bases remaining between them. Per germline, CDR1 LNHDA and CDR2 SQIVND (reference sequence). The CDR3 loop is CASSIGSDQPQHF. The CDR3 nucleotides read TGTGCCAGTAGTATAGGCAGCGATCAGCCCCAGCATTTT.

V gene TRBV9 combines with J gene TRBJ2-3; possibly TRBD2 for D (6 bases). Trimming took off 0 bases at V and 0 bases at J, with 11 bases between the two ends. Per the germline V gene, CDR1 is SGDLS and CDR2 is YYNGEE. The CDR3 is 16 residues long. The CDR3 DNA sequence: TGTGCCAGCAGCGTAGGTGGAGGGACTAGCACAGATACGCAGTATTTT. Encoded protein: CASSVGGGTSTDTQYF.

The chain recombines TRBV6-5 with TRBJ1-6; 7 nucleotides align to TRBD1. Germline V gene sequence: CDR1 MNHEY, CDR2 SVGAGI. The trim removed 6 bases at V and 10 bases at J, leaving 12 bases unmatched. This CDR3 has 15 amino acids. CDR3 nucleotides: TGTGCCAGCAGCCCCTCCCGGACAGGAGGGTCACCCCTCCACTTT. It translates to CASSPSRTGGSPLHF.

This chain connects TRBV28 to TRBJ1-5; maybe TRBD1 (6 bases). The germline V and J ends were trimmed by 10 bases and 8 bases, with 24 bases remaining between them. This CDR3 spans 15 amino acids. In germline, CDR1 is MDHEN, CDR2 SYDVKM. This CDR3 reads CATQKAGAGAEPQHF. CDR3 DNA: TGTGCCACTCAAAAAGCGGGGGCAGGGGCAGAGCCCCAGCATTTT. The whole variable domain, remainder taken from reference TRBV28 and TRBJ1-5, is DVKVTQSSRYLVKRTGEKVFLECVQDMDHENMFWYRQDPGLGLRLIYFSYDVKMKEKGDIPEGYSVSREKKERFSLILESASTNQTSMYLCATQKAGAGAEPQHFGDGTRLSIL.

This chain connects TRBV19 to TRBJ2-2; D possibly corresponds to TRBD2 (5 bases). The V and J ends lost 3 bases and 4 bases respectively, with 6 bases between them. There are 13 residues in the CDR3. Germline CDR1 LNHDA, CDR2 SQIVND (reference sequence). The CDR3 coding sequence is TGTGCCAGTAGTATTGGGAGCACCGGGGAGCTGTTTTTT. Translating it yields CASSIGSTGELFF.

V usage is TRBV30 and J usage is TRBJ2-7, with 8 bases matching TRBD1. The junction had 8 bases not matched to a gene; V was cut back by 1 base and J by 3 bases. CDR3 size: 15 residues. The germline V gene encodes CDR1 GTSNPN and CDR2 SVGIG (reference sequence). CDR3 residues: CAWSGNRDRHYEQYF. The CDR3 nucleotides read TGTGCCTGGAGTGGGAACCGGGACAGGCACTACGAGCAGTACTTC.

The chain is built from TRBV4-1 and TRBJ2-2; 8 bases align to TRBD2. The germline CDR1 and CDR2 sequences are MGHRA and YSYEKL. The CDR3 spans 16 residues. V trimming: 1 base; J trimming: 1 base; junction bases outside the gene matches: 2. Here the CDR3 reads CASSQASGGNTGELFF. The CDR3 DNA follows: TGCGCCAGCAGCCAAGCCAGCGGGGGGAACACCGGGGAGCTGTTTTTT.

The chain carries TRBV28 and TRBJ2-7, with D possibly matching TRBD1 (5 bases). The CDR3 consists of 17 residues. V was pared by 5 bases and J by 2 bases, with 22 bases between. Germline V gene sequence: CDR1 MDHEN, CDR2 SYDVKM. CDR3 DNA: TGTGCCAGCAGTCACAGACTGGACACCCAAATCCCCTACGAGCAGTACTTC. Translation: CASSHRLDTQIPYEQYF.

For the CDR3, the DNA is TGTGCCAGCAGCTTTCAGGGGAGCTCAACTAGCGGAGACAATGAGCAGTTCTTC. It codes for CASSFQGSSTSGDNEQFF. This rearrangement joins TRBV7-9 to TRBJ2-1; 8 nucleotides agree with TRBD2. The CDR3 runs to 18 residues. Germline-derived CDR1 and CDR2 are SEHNR and FQNEAQ (reference sequence). Trimming cost V 3 bases and J 5 bases; bases outside gene matches: 15.

This rearrangement joins TRBV2 to TRBJ2-3; TRBD1 matches 9 bases. Germline V lookup: CDR1 SNHLY, CDR2 FYNNEI. Unmatched junction bases numbered 9, after V lost 6 bases and J lost 5 bases. This CDR3 is built from 15 residues. CDR3 amino acids: CASRERTGEGDTQYF. The CDR3 nucleotides read TGTGCCAGCAGGGAGAGGACAGGGGAGGGAGATACGCAGTATTTT.

This sequence joins TRBV29-1 and TRBJ1-2, with a possible D match to TRBD1 (5 bases). The V end lost 0 bases, the J end lost 7 bases, and 15 bases lay between the germline ends. The CDR3 is 14 amino acids. Germline values: CDR1 SQVTM, CDR2 ANQGSEA. The CDR3 loop reads CSVEDMGGWGGYTF. The CDR3 DNA is TGCAGCGTTGAAGATATGGGGGGGTGGGGTGGCTACACCTTC. Full variable domain (outside the CDR3, taken from reference TRBV29-1 and TRBJ1-2): SAVISQKPSRDICQRGTSLTIQCQVDSQVTMMFWYRQQPGQSLTLIATANQGSEATYESGFVIDKFPISRPNLTFSTLTVSNMSPEDSSIYLCSVEDMGGWGGYTFGSGTRLTVV.

V and J are TRBV10-3 and TRBJ2-7; TRBD2 matches at 7 bases. Germline loops: CDR1 ENHRY, CDR2 SYGVKD. The CDR3 has 14 amino acids. V gave up 6 bases and J gave up 2 bases; unmatched junction bases: 7. CDR3 in amino acids: CAISQASGAYEQYF. The CDR3 DNA sequence: TGTGCCATCAGCCAAGCTAGCGGAGCCTACGAGCAGTACTTC.

This clone was recorded once. V and J are TRBV13 and TRBJ2-1; possibly TRBD1 for D (5 bases). Germline CDR1 and CDR2: PRHDT and FYEKMQ (reference sequence). The length of the CDR3 is 17 residues. Trimming stripped 0 bases from V and 0 bases from J, with 12 bases between. CDR3 sequence reads: CASSLGAGSSSYNEQFF. The CDR3 DNA sequence: TGTGCCAGCAGCTTAGGGGCAGGGTCAAGCTCCTACAATGAGCAGTTCTTC.